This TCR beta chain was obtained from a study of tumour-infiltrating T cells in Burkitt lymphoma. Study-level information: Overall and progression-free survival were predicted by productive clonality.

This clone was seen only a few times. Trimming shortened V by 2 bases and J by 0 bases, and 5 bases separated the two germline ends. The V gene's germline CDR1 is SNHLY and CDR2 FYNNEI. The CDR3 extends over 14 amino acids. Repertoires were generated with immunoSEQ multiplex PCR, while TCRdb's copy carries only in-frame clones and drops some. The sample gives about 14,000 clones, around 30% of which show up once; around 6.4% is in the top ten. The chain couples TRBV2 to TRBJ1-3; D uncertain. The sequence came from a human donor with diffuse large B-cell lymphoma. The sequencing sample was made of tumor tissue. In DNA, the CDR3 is TGTGCCAGCAGTGAAATGGCCTCTGGAAACACCATATATTTT. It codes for CASSEMASGNTIYF. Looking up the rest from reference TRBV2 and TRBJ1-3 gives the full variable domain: EPEVTQTPSHQVTQMGQEVILRCVPISNHLYFYWYRQILGQKVEFLVSFYNNEISEKSEIFDDQFSVERPDGSNFTLKIRSTKLEDSAMYFCASSEMASGNTIYFGEGSWLTVV.